This T cell receptor (beta chain) comes out of a study of T cell responses to AZD1222 COVID-19 vaccine. Libraries were prepared by immunoSEQ multiplex PCR; TCRdb keeps only in-frame clonotypes and omits some of them. The sample shows approximately 140,000 clones, 85% to 95% of them seen only once. This CDR3 is 14 amino acids long. The germline V gene encodes CDR1 KGHSH and CDR2 LQKENI. V gave up 1 base and J gave up 2 bases, with 9 bases separating them. J is TRBJ2-7 and V is TRBV18; no reliable D call. This sequence originates from an adult in good health. Specimen: peripheral blood, collected on day 0 of AZD1222 vaccination. As DNA, the CDR3 is TGTGCCAGCTCACCACAGGGTCGCACCTACGAGCAGTACGTC. It yields the protein CASSPQGRTYEQYV.